This T cell receptor (beta chain) is drawn from a study of blood T cell repertoires in COVID-19. Study at large: T cells, B-cell-depleted T cells, or PBMCs provided the cDNA or gDNA that served as material.

The CDR3 is 18 residues long. V lost 5 bases and J lost 2, with 24 bases in between. CDR1 is MNHNY, CDR2 SVGAGI, per germline (reference sequence). This table comes from immunoSEQ multiplex PCR, and its TCRdb copy is limited to in-frame clones, with some not included. The profile shows 300,000 or so clones, roughly 90% of them singletons. The gene calls are TRBV6-6 and TRBJ1-2, with D uncertain. This TCR was recovered from a man aged 18-30 years who had recovered from COVID-19. The sequencing input was peripheral blood. CDR3 region: CASSPRGPFPTRNYGYTF. The CDR3 DNA reads TGTGCCAGCAGTCCCCGAGGGCCCTTCCCCACCCGAAACTATGGCTACACCTTC.